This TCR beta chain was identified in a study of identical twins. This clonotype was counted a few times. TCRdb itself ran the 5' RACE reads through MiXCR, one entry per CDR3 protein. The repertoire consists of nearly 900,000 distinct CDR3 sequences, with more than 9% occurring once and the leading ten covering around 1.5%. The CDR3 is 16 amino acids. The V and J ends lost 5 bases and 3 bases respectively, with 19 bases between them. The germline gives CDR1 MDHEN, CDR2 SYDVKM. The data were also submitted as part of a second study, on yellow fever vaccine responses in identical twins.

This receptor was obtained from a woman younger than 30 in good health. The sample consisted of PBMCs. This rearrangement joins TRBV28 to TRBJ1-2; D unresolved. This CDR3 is CASSTPDGGMHYGYTF. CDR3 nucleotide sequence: TGTGCCAGCAGTACTCCGGACGGCGGGATGCACTATGGCTACACCTTC.